This TCR beta chain was sequenced in a study of blood T cell repertoires in COVID-19. The wider study: From T cells, B-cell-depleted T cells, or PBMCs came the material, which was cDNA or gDNA.

The CDR3 is made up of 12 amino acids. Trimming stripped 8 bases from V and 9 bases from J, with 14 bases between. Germline V gene data show CDR1 as LGHDT and CDR2 as YNNKEL (reference sequence). Assay: immunoSEQ multiplex PCR; the TCRdb copy retains only in-frame clones and omits some. The table records over 45,000 clones, around 86% of them present only once. In this sample, this clone turned up once. The chain links TRBV3-1 (or the pseudogene TRBV3-2) to TRBJ2-1, with unresolved D. The clonotype was recovered from a woman of 80 years or more with active or convalescent COVID-19. Sequenced sample: peripheral blood. DNA for the CDR3: TGTGCCAGCTCGGGTGTCGGTGGTGAGCAGTTCTTC. Protein: CASSGVGGEQFF.